This entry describes one T cell receptor beta chain. This clonotype was seen a handful of times. Its recognized antigen is unknown. Base qualities are not provided; no much larger clone lies one nucleotide away. TCR cDNA was synthesized by 5'RACE template switching, through which a universal primer site and unique molecular identifiers were introduced. cDNA synthesis was primed from both the TCR alpha and TCR beta constant segments. Library amplification involved two PCR steps, and the second step added sample barcodes and sequencing adapters. Sequencing of libraries was performed on Illumina HiSeq 2500 (2x100 bp) or NovaSeq (2x150 bp). Processing in the source paper ran as follows. MIGEC was used to demultiplex reads and collapse the reads into UMI consensus sequences, and MiXCR was used for V(D)J alignment. Vaccine-responding clonotypes were identified with edgeR using replicate PBMC samples, with FDR below 0.01 and a log2 fold change above 5 up to day 15 being required. Bulk clonotypes were assigned CD4 or CD8 identity according to which sequenced CD4 or CD8 repertoire held them at higher abundance. TCRdb reprocessed the public reads (quality trimming at Q25 with fastp, clone calling with MiXCR) and kept in-frame beta chains. Rows merge per CDR3 protein into single entries with the most common DNA and genes. The V and J calls and clone size come from TCRdb's table, not from the authors' own analysis. This sample is represented by some 560,000 distinct CDR3 sequences; around 16% of them were singletons. Together, the top ten hold roughly a sixth of the sample.

The data were obtained in a study of T cells after yellow fever vaccination (dated by TCRdb to about 2019). Concerning the study at large: The SMART-Seq v4 Ultra Low Input RNA kit was used to prepare libraries from fractions with low cell numbers. To track T-cell clones before and after primary and booster YFV17D yellow fever vaccination, bulk TCR alpha and beta repertoires were sequenced longitudinally. Bulk PBMC replicates and cell subsets were isolated from blood drawn at multiple timepoints before and after both primary and secondary immunization. Two healthy male donors made up the cohort, one aged 18 to 29 years and the other aged 30 to 39 years.

The treatment or condition label of this sample denotes: live attenuated yellow fever vaccine strain. At each blood-draw timepoint, two biological replicates of bulk PBMCs were obtained. PBMCs were isolated from peripheral blood using a standard Ficoll-Paque protocol. TriZol was used to extract RNA from bulk PBMCs, from CD4 and CD8 fractions, and from dextramer-positive and dextramer-negative fractions. The germline V and J ends show losses of 6 bases and 6 bases respectively, and no gene match explains 7 bases of the junction. The germline V gene encodes CDR1 MNHNS and CDR2 SASEGT. Including cysteine and phenylalanine, the CDR3 has 16 amino acids. The entry retains the CDR3 DNA only, 48 bases that are in frame from base 1. What the study reported, not specific to this receptor: Because the study included only a couple of donors, the extent to which the findings can be generalized is limited. Computational filtering was needed because FACS-sorted repertoires could contain abundant contaminating clonotypes from the bulk population. A small fraction of clonotypes showed up in both the CD4 and CD8 compartments, probably as a result of convergent recombination. After the booster, most of the clones that had expanded following primary vaccination were detected again (around 97% of CD4 and 85% to 90% of CD8), which suggests that memory was broadly maintained. The secondary T-cell response was weaker than the primary response but faster, peaking on day 5 instead of day 15.

Rearrangement joined TRBV6-1 to TRBJ2-3, with 15 bases aligning to TRBD2. This TCR was recovered from a man younger than 35 who received the YFV17D yellow fever vaccine. This sample comprised PBMCs, obtained less than 6 days after the first yellow fever vaccination. The CDR3 corresponds to CASSGTSGGPGDTQYF. The DNA is as follows: TGTGCCAGCAGCGGGACTAGCGGGGGGCCGGGGGATACGCAGTATTTT.